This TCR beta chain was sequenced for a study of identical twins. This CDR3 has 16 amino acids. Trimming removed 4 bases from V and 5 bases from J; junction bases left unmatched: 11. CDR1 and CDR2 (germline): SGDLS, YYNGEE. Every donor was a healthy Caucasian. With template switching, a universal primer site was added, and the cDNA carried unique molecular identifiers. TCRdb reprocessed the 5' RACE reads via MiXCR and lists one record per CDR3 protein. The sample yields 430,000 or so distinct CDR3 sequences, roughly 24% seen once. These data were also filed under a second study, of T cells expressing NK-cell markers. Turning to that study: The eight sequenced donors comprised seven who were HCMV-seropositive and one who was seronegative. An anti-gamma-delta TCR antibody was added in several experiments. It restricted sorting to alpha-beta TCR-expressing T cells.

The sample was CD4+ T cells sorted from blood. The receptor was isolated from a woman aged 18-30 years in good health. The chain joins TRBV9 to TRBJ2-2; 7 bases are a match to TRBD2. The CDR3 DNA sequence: TGTGCCAGCAGCTCCTCCGGGCGGGAGCGGACCGGGGAGCTGTTTTTT. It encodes CASSSSGRERTGELFF.